Shown below are 15 T cell receptor beta chains from a single sample sequenced in a study of patients and donors after allogeneic stem cell transplantation. TCRdb passed the RT-PCR reads through MiXCR, listing each CDR3 protein once. The sample holds about 28,000 distinct CDR3 sequences, under 7.5% seen once. Input material: blood, either unsorted or a sorted T cell fraction (not recorded which). Receptor source: a human donor who was either an allogeneic HSCT recipient or a stem cell or donor lymphocyte infusion donor (not recorded which). It is not recorded whose cells these are; they may come from a transplant donor.

This clonotype was detected many times. The chain employs TRBV3-1 and TRBJ1-4; D not certain. The CDR3 is made up of 12 amino acids. V lost 3 bases and J 7 bases, leaving 6 bases between the germline ends. Germline loops: CDR1 LGHDT, CDR2 YNNKEL (reference sequence). This CDR3 is CASSQFGEKLFF. The CDR3 coding sequence is TGTGCCAGCAGCCAGTTTGGTGAAAAACTGTTTTTT.

The V gene is TRBV9, the J gene TRBJ2-1; D is unclear. Germline V lookup: CDR1 SGDLS, CDR2 YYNGEE. Trimming left V 0 bases short and J 6 bases short, with 7 bases between. The CDR3 has 13 amino acids. CDR3: CASSVGVGNEQFF. CDR3 bases: TGTGCCAGCAGCGTAGGAGTTGGCAATGAGCAGTTCTTC.

The chain is built from TRBV7-9 and TRBJ2-1; TRBD2 agrees at 9 bases. This CDR3 contains 16 residues. Looked up from germline, CDR1 is SEHNR and CDR2 is FQNEAQ (reference sequence). J lost 7 bases, V lost 5 bases, and 12 bases had no gene match. The CDR3: CASSPWASGMKNEQFF. Written as DNA, the CDR3 is TGTGCCAGCAGCCCCTGGGCTAGCGGGATGAAGAATGAGCAGTTCTTC. Variable domain in full (rest from reference TRBV7-9 and TRBJ2-1): DTGVSQNPRHKITKRGQNVTFRCDPISEHNRLYWYRQTLGQGPEFLTYFQNEAQLEKSRLLSDRFSAERPKGSFSTLEIQRTEQGDSAMYLCASSPWASGMKNEQFFGPGTRLTVL.

The table lists this clonotype with many counts. The chain combines TRBV24-1 with TRBJ2-6; D is possibly TRBD2 (5 bases). The V and J ends lost 3 bases and 0 bases respectively, with 8 bases between them. Germline V gene sequence: CDR1 KGHDR, CDR2 SFDVKD. The CDR3 is made up of 16 amino acids. The CDR3 is CATSDPRGSGANVLTF. The DNA for the CDR3 is TGTGCCACCAGTGATCCACGGGGCTCTGGGGCCAACGTCCTGACTTTC.

Ten or more counts support this clonotype. V gene TRBV11-2 combines with J gene TRBJ2-3; D ambiguous. Trimming took off 2 bases at V and 0 bases at J, with 6 bases between the two ends. In germline, CDR1 is SGHAT, CDR2 FQNNGV. There are 14 residues in the CDR3. The CDR3 DNA sequence: TGTGCCAGCAGCTTAATTCCGAGCACAGATACGCAGTATTTT. Translation: CASSLIPSTDTQYF. Complete variable domain (other parts from reference TRBV11-2 and TRBJ2-3): EAGVAQSPRYKIIEKRQSVAFWCNPISGHATLYWYQQILGQGPKLLIQFQNNGVVDDSQLPKDRFSAERLKGVDSTLKIQPAKLEDSAVYLCASSLIPSTDTQYFGPGTRLTVL.

This clonotype was seen only a few times. The chain is built from TRBV3-1 and TRBJ2-3; 16 bases are shared with TRBD2. This CDR3 has 15 residues. The V segment lost 3 bases and the J segment 6 bases; nucleotides outside the gene matches: 0. CDR1 is LGHDT, CDR2 YNNKEL, per germline (reference sequence). Here the CDR3 DNA reads TGTGCCAGCAGCCAGGGACTAGCGGGAGGGGATACGCAGTATTTT. Its translation: CASSQGLAGGDTQYF.

This clonotype was counted many times. This chain links TRBV3-1 with TRBJ2-1, with D tentatively TRBD2 (6 bases). The length of the CDR3 is 15 residues. V gave up 3 bases and J gave up 0 bases, with 9 bases separating them. Germline lookup yields CDR1 LGHDT and CDR2 YNNKEL (reference sequence). The CDR3 loop is CASSQGRSSYNEQFF. CDR3 DNA: TGTGCCAGCAGCCAGGGGAGGAGCTCCTACAATGAGCAGTTCTTC.

The rearrangement links TRBV6-2 or TRBV6-3 to TRBJ1-2; no definite D call. CDR3 length: 11 residues. The germline V gene has CDR1 MNHEY and CDR2 SVGEGT. Trimming shortened V by 10 bases and J by 1 base, and 7 bases separated the two germline ends. DNA of the CDR3: TGTGCCACTAGCCATAACTATGGCTACACCTTC. Protein: CATSHNYGYTF.

This clonotype turned up a few times. This chain joins TRBV20-1 and TRBJ2-1, with 14 bases lining up with TRBD2. CDR3 length: 13 amino acids. After removal of 6 bases from V and 9 bases from J, the junction contained 4 bases not matched to a gene. The germline gives CDR1 DFQATT, CDR2 SNEGSKA (reference sequence). The CDR3 reads CSARLAGGVEQFF. The CDR3 nucleotides are TGCAGTGCCCGACTAGCGGGAGGGGTTGAGCAGTTCTTC.

This clonotype occurred many times. V usage is TRBV7-9 and J usage is TRBJ2-1; the D gene is possibly TRBD1 (5 bases). Germline assignment: CDR1 SEHNR and CDR2 FQNEAQ (reference sequence). Deletions cut 5 bases from V and 8 bases from J, with 22 bases between. CDR3 length: 16 amino acids. CDR3 amino acids: CASSTNQGGRADEQFF. In nucleotides, the CDR3 is TGTGCCAGCAGCACCAACCAGGGCGGCCGGGCTGATGAGCAGTTCTTC.

This clonotype was seen repeatedly, ten times or more. The V gene is TRBV6-5, the J gene TRBJ1-2; 10 bases fit TRBD1. Germline assignment: CDR1 MNHEY and CDR2 SVGAGI. The CDR3 totals 14 residues. The J segment lost 7 bases and the V segment lost 5 bases, leaving 7 bases of the junction unmatched. The CDR3 is CASSQRQGAPGYTF. CDR3 bases: TGTGCCAGCAGTCAGCGACAGGGGGCGCCTGGCTACACCTTC.

At least ten counts were recorded for this clonotype. This chain links TRBV7-2 with TRBJ2-4; 7 bases align to TRBD2. The V and J ends lost 1 base and 6 bases, in that order; junction bases with no gene match: 3. The CDR3 runs to 14 residues. Germline CDR1 SGHTA, CDR2 FQGNSA. This chain's CDR3 is CASSLGGLLNIQYF. The CDR3 DNA reads TGTGCCAGCAGCTTAGGGGGACTATTAAACATTCAGTACTTC.

The chain combines TRBV9 with TRBJ2-2; the D call may be TRBD1 or TRBD2 (5 bases each). V dropped 2 bases and J dropped 6 bases, with 14 bases sitting between them. CDR1 and CDR2 (germline): SGDLS, YYNGEE. The CDR3 spans 15 residues. The chain's CDR3 is CASSVTWGIPGELFF. The DNA for the CDR3 is TGTGCCAGCAGCGTCACCTGGGGGATACCCGGGGAGCTGTTTTTT.

The sample holds many counts of this clonotype. The V and J genes are TRBV30 and TRBJ1-5; D is undetermined. V shed 5 bases and J shed 5 bases, with 16 bases lying between them. Germline lookup yields CDR1 GTSNPN and CDR2 SVGIG (reference sequence). The CDR3 sequence is 14 residues long. The CDR3 DNA follows: TGTGCCTGGGCCCCCAGGCAGGCCTATCAGCCCCAGCATTTT. It codes for CAWAPRQAYQPQHF.

This clonotype was counted a single time. A much larger clone lies a single base off, so this may be a read error. The V and J genes are TRBV7-2 and TRBJ1-2, with a weak D call TRBD1 (5 bases). Germline V gene lookup returns CDR1 SGHTA and CDR2 FQGNSA. This CDR3 has 13 residues. The V gene lost 7 bases and the J gene lost 7 bases, with 16 bases spanning the gap. This CDR3 is CASTQVLGGGYTF. CDR3 bases: TGTGCCAGCACCCAGGTTTTGGGGGGTGGCTACACCTTC.